This entry is about one TCR beta chain. Its antigen is still unknown. The table came from immunoSEQ multiplex PCR; TCRdb's copy has only in-frame clones and leaves some out. The sample lists more than 90,000 clones; about 90% were seen once. This specimen belongs to a study of T cell responses to AZD1222 COVID-19 vaccine. Whole-study results and caveats: A mostly white British donor set with more females was recruited, and clonal diversity was possibly underestimated. Close to half of spike-specific TCRs reportedly recognize unmutated variant regions.

This CDR3 is 17 amino acids long. The trim removed 4 bases at V and 3 bases at J, leaving 8 bases unmatched. Germline V CDR1 and CDR2: SGHRS, YFSETQ. The TCR originated in an adult in good health. Sequenced material: peripheral blood, taken on day 0 of AZD1222 vaccination. The chain combines TRBV5-1 with TRBJ1-6; TRBD1 aligns across 9 bases. The CDR3 reads CASSATGGTIYNSPLHF. For the CDR3, the DNA is TGCGCCAGCAGCGCCACAGGGGGCACCATCTATAATTCACCCCTCCACTTT.